The present T cell receptor (beta chain) was sequenced within a study of blood T cell repertoires in COVID-19 (dated by TCRdb to between 2020 and 2021). Broadly, across the study: The collaborator samples originated in the United States, Italy and Spain and spanned the acute and convalescent phases of COVID-19. A de-identified subject ID, COVID-19 status, age in years and sex were almost always included in the sample metadata. The dataset comprised deeply sampled blood TCRbeta repertoires from subjects exposed to, actively infected with, or recovered from COVID-19. HLA class I and class II types, where available, came from metadata supplied by the sample provider rather than from assay-based typing. The prospective study material was composed of cDNA or gDNA derived from T cells, B-cell-depleted T cells, or PBMCs. The repertoires were made available in a free public database intended to serve as a resource for research on the immune response to SARS-CoV-2. The samples were drawn from the first 160 participants of the ongoing ImmuneRACE study and from 1,200 or so subjects provided by 6 global collaborators. Findings and caveats that apply to the study as a whole: How much clinical and demographic metadata was included differed by source and by participant, and the metadata was provided uncurated.

The immunoSEQ Assay, a bias-controlled multiplex PCR, was used to amplify TCRbeta CDR3 regions from genomic DNA. On the study's bioinformatics: The number of nucleated cells in each sample was estimated by amplification of reference gene primers within the assay. To quantify the absolute abundance of each unique TCRbeta CDR3 rearrangement, sequence reads were collapsed and filtered. For each sample, productive Simpson clonality was calculated by taking the square root of Simpson's diversity index across productive rearrangements. Held by TCRdb, this immuneACCESS table contains in-frame sequences only and omits some clones. Under half of the omission traces to an unresolved V gene where checked; the cause of the rest is unknown. The V and J calls and the clone size are those of that table, but D and trimming were determined from the DNA. Recorded for this sample are about 120,000 clones; roughly nine tenths of them occurred a single time. The ten top clones hold roughly 4.8% of the sample.

At one collaborating source in Seattle, patients were enrolled during active infection and were followed longitudinally through the course of disease. Collaborating institutions collected whole blood in K2EDTA tubes following their own protocols. For TCRbeta analysis, collaborator samples were shipped as frozen whole blood, as isolated PBMCs, or as DNA extracted from either sample type. Points on this clone: There is no known antigen for this receptor. No base qualities exist here, and no much larger clone lies one base off it.

Material: peripheral blood. This TCR was recovered from a man aged 55 to 70 with COVID-19, enrolled during active disease.

The nucleotide sequence is TGTGCCAGCTCATCGTCCGGGACAAACAACGAGCAGTACTTC. Its protein reads: CASSSSGTNNEQYF. This chain joins TRBV18 to TRBJ2-7; TRBD1 is perhaps the D gene, given 6 matching bases. Taken from cysteine to phenylalanine, the CDR3 has 14 residues. Only the CDR3 DNA stays, 42 bases, in frame from base 1. A distance of 16 bases separates the germline ends of V and J, which lose 5 bases and 5 bases respectively. The CDR1 and CDR2 encoded by the germline V gene are KGHSH and LQKENI.